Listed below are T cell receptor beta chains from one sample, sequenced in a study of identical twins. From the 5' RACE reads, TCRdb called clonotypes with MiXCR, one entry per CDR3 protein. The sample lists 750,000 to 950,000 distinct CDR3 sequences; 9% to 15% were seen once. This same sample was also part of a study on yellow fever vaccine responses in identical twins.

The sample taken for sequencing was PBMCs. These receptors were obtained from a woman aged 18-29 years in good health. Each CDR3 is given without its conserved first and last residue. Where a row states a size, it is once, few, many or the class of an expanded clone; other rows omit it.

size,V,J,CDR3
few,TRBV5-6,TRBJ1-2,ASSLGQGQNYLGYT
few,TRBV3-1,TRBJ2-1,ASNPGLAGHNEQF
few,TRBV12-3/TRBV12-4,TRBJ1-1,ASSWSAGGSEAF
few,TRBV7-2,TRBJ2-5,ASSFSPPETQY
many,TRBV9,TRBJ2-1,ASSAGSSYNEQF
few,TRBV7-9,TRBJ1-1,ASRPAGKTMNTEAF
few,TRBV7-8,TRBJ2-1,ASSSDFNEQF
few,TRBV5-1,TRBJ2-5,ASSSGTLGETQY
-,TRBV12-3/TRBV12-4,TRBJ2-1,ASSPGLAGLYNEQF
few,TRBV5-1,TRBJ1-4,ASSEQGGSNEKLF
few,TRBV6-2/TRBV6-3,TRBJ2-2,ASSYPGATNTGELF
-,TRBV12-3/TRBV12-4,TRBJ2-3,ASRALGGGGDTQY
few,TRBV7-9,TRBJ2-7,ASSFQGQTYEQY
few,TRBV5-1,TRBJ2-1,ASSSGGETGNEQF
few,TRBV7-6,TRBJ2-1,ASSIRGGPNYNEQF
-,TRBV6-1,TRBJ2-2,ASSTGAIGGELF
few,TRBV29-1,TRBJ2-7,SVSQATSSYEQY
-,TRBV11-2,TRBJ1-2,ASSLPPPGGGYHIYGYT
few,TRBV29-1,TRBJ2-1,SVSRGWGDGLAGFSYNEQF
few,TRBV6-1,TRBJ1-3,ASGGASGNTIY
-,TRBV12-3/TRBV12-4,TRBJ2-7,ASSLARRGQGWEQY
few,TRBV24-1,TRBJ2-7,ATSGTGDTYEQY